Listed below are T cell receptor beta chains from one sample, sequenced in a study of T-cell memory formation after mild COVID-19. TCRdb reanalysed the 5' RACE reads using MiXCR and keeps one entry per CDR3 protein. The sample lists 450,000 or so distinct CDR3 sequences; about 23% were seen once. Specimen: PBMCs or a T cell subset sorted from them (not recorded which). The origin of the receptors is an adult woman who had mild COVID-19 (a few samples of this study predate the infection). Cell type and time point are not known. The CDR3 runs from the conserved cysteine through the conserved F or W.

V gene: TRBV2; CDR3 protein: CASNPPEGQISEPGGRANTGELFF
V gene: TRBV4-3; CDR3 protein: CASSQDWRADIQYF
V gene: TRBV18; CDR3 protein: CASSPPAGRETQYF
V gene: TRBV4-1; CDR3 protein: CASSQTTWSFSNQPQHF
V gene: TRBV11-2; CDR3 protein: CASIPGNSRAQYF
V gene: TRBV9; CDR3 protein: CASSVDRGTAQVEQFF
V gene: TRBV6-1; CDR3 protein: CASSEDILNNEQFF
V gene: TRBV7-9; CDR3 protein: CASSSTGTGGETQYF
V gene: TRBV5-1; CDR3 protein: CASSSQGANTQYF
V gene: TRBV3-1; CDR3 protein: CASSQDPAGRSQETQYF
V gene: TRBV9; CDR3 protein: CASSGWSQGEVKETQYF
V gene: TRBV5-4; CDR3 protein: CASSLEAGGLYNEQFF
V gene: TRBV4-3; CDR3 protein: CASSQERTLTGELFF
V gene: TRBV20-1; CDR3 protein: CSARDLIRGMGRGYTF
V gene: TRBV12-3/TRBV12-4; CDR3 protein: CASSFGDRAFGQYF
V gene: TRBV18; CDR3 protein: CASSPGSSGYAAYGYTF
V gene: TRBV4-2; CDR3 protein: CASSLHRGSSYNEQFF
V gene: TRBV12-3/TRBV12-4; CDR3 protein: CASSLSNNYGYTF
V gene: TRBV7-3; CDR3 protein: CASSPRGQGIYGYTF
V gene: TRBV7-2; CDR3 protein: CASSQRLQSYNEQFF
V gene: TRBV18; CDR3 protein: CASSPRTSGGPTNTGELFF
V gene: TRBV5-8; CDR3 protein: CASRFLMGDRGSYSNQPQHF
V gene: TRBV3-1; CDR3 protein: CASSQEGPAGNTEAFF
V gene: TRBV18; CDR3 protein: CASSPPSRSYGYTF
V gene: TRBV5-1; CDR3 protein: CASTKEPPLAGELFF
V gene: TRBV5-1; CDR3 protein: CDSSLGGGGHNEQFF
V gene: TRBV18; CDR3 protein: CASSLDRGTQETQYF
V gene: TRBV5-1; CDR3 protein: CASSFPPRGSDTQYF
V gene: TRBV5-5; CDR3 protein: CASSRGLAYEQYF
V gene: TRBV7-3; CDR3 protein: CASSPSHSGELFF
V gene: TRBV27; CDR3 protein: CASSDQGAAAPLHF
V gene: TRBV20-1; CDR3 protein: CSARGLAGSANTGELFF
V gene: TRBV6-1; CDR3 protein: CASSVQGFEQYF
V gene: TRBV5-1; CDR3 protein: CASSLGQGATTDTQYF
V gene: TRBV4-3; CDR3 protein: CASSQGRVGPHGELFF
V gene: TRBV20-1; CDR3 protein: CSARSGYSNQPQHF
V gene: TRBV5-1; CDR3 protein: CASSSFLGGDTDTQYF
V gene: TRBV5-1; CDR3 protein: CASSLTTGPGELFF
V gene: TRBV24-1; CDR3 protein: CATSDPSGTTLLF
V gene: TRBV25-1; CDR3 protein: CASGPLGNTEAFF